This T cell receptor (beta chain) was identified in a study of Tregs in tolerant kidney transplant recipients. The wider study: Recipients received nonmyeloablative bone marrow transplants from related graft donors, with transient mixed chimerism. Overall study results and limits: No direct test of biological reproducibility was done here. Expanding Tregs on activated donor B cells appeared to best identify donor-specific TCRbeta clones.

The repertoire was sequenced with immunoSEQ multiplex PCR; TCRdb's copy has only in-frame clones and lacks some. The sample carries about 73,000 clones, under 98% recorded once. As regards this clone: Its antigen is still unknown.

Unstimulated Tregs (CD4+CD25+CD127-) and CD4+CD25- non-Tregs were sorted from PBMCs. V lost 3 bases to trimming and J lost 0 bases, with 5 bases between them. This CDR3 is built from 14 residues. The germline gives CDR1 SEHNR, CDR2 FQNEAQ (reference sequence). The rearrangement joins TRBV7-9 to TRBJ1-4, with no clear D. The TCR sequence derives from a human donor who received a combined kidney and bone marrow transplant. This specimen consisted of CD4+ T cells from blood, obtained before the transplant. The CDR3 is CASSLSATNEKLFF. The DNA of the CDR3 is TGTGCCAGCAGCTTGAGTGCAACTAATGAAAAACTGTTTTTT.